Listed here is a single T cell receptor (beta chain). This clonotype occurred many times. Its cognate antigen has yet to be identified. Base quality data are lacking; no much larger clone is found one base away. These data come from a study of T cells after yellow fever vaccination (dated by TCRdb to between 2018 and 2021). Background on the whole study: Libraries from fractions with low cell numbers were prepared with the SMART-Seq v4 Ultra Low Input RNA kit. To track T-cell clones before and after primary and booster YFV17D yellow fever vaccination, bulk TCR alpha and beta repertoires were sequenced longitudinally. Two healthy male donors, one aged 18 to 30 and one aged 30 to 39 years, were included in the cohort. Bulk PBMC replicates and cell subsets were isolated from blood drawn at multiple timepoints before and after both primary and secondary immunization. Results the study describes overall, beyond this receptor: The study included only two donors, which limits how far the findings can be generalized. Compared with the primary T-cell response, the secondary T-cell response was faster but weaker, reaching its peak on day 5 rather than on day 15. Most clones expanded after primary vaccination (around 96% of CD4 and roughly 90% of CD8) were re-detected after the booster, suggesting that broad memory maintenance occurred. Computational filtering was required because FACS-sorted repertoires could contain abundant contaminating clonotypes from the bulk population. A small fraction of clonotypes appeared in both the CD4 and CD8 compartments, likely as a result of convergent recombination.

TCR cDNA was synthesized by 5'RACE template switching, through which a universal primer site and unique molecular identifiers were introduced. cDNA synthesis was primed from both the TCR alpha and TCR beta constant segments. Two PCR steps were used to amplify libraries, with sample barcodes and sequencing adapters being added in the second step. Sequencing of the libraries was done on either Illumina HiSeq 2500 (2x100 bp) or NovaSeq (2x150 bp). On the authors' methods: MIGEC was used to demultiplex reads and collapse the reads into UMI consensus sequences, and MiXCR was used for V(D)J alignment. Vaccine-responding clonotypes were identified with edgeR using replicate PBMC samples, with FDR below 0.01 and a log2 fold change above 5 up to day 15 being required. CD4 or CD8 identity was assigned to each bulk clonotype according to whether the clonotype was present at higher abundance in the sequenced CD4 repertoire or the sequenced CD8 repertoire. TCRdb ran its own pipeline on the public reads, namely fastp trimming at Q25 and MiXCR clone calling, and kept in-frame beta chains. Rows are unified per CDR3 protein, each entry keeping the most common DNA and genes. TCRdb's processing, not the study's, gives the V and J calls here. The sample has roughly 63,000 distinct CDR3 sequences on record, around 7.4% of them singletons. Jointly, the top ten make up less than 40% of the sample.

CDR1 SEHNR and CDR2 FQNEAQ were looked up in the germline V gene (reference sequence). The CDR3 numbers 12 residues from cysteine through phenylalanine. Only the CDR3 portion is preserved as DNA: 36 bases, with reading frame beginning at the first base. Trimming takes 5 bases from V and 7 bases from J, and the germline ends sit 12 bases apart. The treatment or condition tag for this specimen amounts to: live attenuated yellow fever vaccine strain. A standard Ficoll-Paque protocol was used to isolate PBMCs from peripheral blood. Dynabeads CD4 and CD8 positive selection kits were used to isolate CD4 and CD8 T-cell fractions. TriZol was used to extract RNA from bulk PBMCs, CD4 and CD8 fractions, and dextramer-positive and dextramer-negative fractions.

This clonotype was obtained from a man aged 25-45 years who received the YFV17D yellow fever vaccine. Sequencing was performed on CD8+ T cells sorted from PBMCs, taken 15 days after the yellow fever booster vaccination. The chain employs TRBV7-9 and TRBJ2-7; TRBD1 is perhaps the D gene, given 5 matching bases. The nucleotides read TGTGCCAGCAGCCCTCACAGGAGAGAGCAGTACTTC. Its protein product is CASSPHRREQYF. Joined to the reference TRBV7-9 and TRBJ2-7 proteins, this CDR3 gives the full variable domain: DTGVSQNPRHKITKRGQNVTFRCDPISEHNRLYWYRQTLGQGPEFLTYFQNEAQLEKSRLLSDRFSAERPKGSFSTLEIQRTEQGDSAMYLCASSPHRREQYFGPGTRLTVT.